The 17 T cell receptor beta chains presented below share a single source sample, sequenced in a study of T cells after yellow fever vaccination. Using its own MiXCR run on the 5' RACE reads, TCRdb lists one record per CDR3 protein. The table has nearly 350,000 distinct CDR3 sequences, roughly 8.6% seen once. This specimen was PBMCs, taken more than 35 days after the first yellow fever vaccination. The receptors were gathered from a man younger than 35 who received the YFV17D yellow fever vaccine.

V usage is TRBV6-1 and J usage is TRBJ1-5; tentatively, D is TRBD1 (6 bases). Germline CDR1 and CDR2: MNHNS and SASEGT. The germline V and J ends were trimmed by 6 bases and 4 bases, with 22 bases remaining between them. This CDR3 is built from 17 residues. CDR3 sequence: CASRRLRGARRNQPQHF. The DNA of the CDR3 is TGTGCCAGCAGAAGATTGCGGGGGGCCCGTCGGAATCAGCCCCAGCATTTT.

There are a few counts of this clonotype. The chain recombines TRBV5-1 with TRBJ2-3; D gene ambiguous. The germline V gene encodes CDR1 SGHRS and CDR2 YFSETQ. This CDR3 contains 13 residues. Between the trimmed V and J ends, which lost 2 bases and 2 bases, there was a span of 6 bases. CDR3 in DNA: TGCGCCAGCAGCTTTTGGGACACAGATACGCAGTATTTT. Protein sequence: CASSFWDTDTQYF.

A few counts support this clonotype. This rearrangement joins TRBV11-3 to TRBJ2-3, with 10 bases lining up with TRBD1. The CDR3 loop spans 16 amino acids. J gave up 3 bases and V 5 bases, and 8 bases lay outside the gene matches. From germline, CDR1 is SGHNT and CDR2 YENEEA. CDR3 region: CASSNPPGQGTDTQYF. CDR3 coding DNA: TGTGCCAGCAGCAACCCGCCGGGACAGGGGACAGATACGCAGTATTTT. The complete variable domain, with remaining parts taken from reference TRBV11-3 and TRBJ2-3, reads EAGVVQSPRYKIIEKKQPVAFWCNPISGHNTLYWYLQNLGQGPELLIRYENEEAVDDSQLPKDRFSAERLKGVDSTLKIQPAELGDSAVYLCASSNPPGQGTDTQYFGPGTRLTVL.

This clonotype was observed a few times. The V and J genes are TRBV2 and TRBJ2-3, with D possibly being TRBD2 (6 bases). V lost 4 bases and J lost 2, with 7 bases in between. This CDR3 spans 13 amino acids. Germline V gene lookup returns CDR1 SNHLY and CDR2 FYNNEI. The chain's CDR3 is CASSADYTDTQYF. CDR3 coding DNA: TGTGCCAGCAGTGCGGACTACACAGATACGCAGTATTTT.

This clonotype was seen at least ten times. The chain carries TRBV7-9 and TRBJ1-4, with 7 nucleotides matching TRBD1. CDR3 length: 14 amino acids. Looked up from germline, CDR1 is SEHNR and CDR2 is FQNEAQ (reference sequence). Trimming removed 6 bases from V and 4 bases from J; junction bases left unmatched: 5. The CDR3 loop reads CASRDNRGNEKLFF. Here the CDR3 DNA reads TGTGCCAGCAGAGATAACAGGGGTAATGAAAAACTGTTTTTT. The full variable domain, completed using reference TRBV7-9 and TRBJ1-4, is DTGVSQNPRHKITKRGQNVTFRCDPISEHNRLYWYRQTLGQGPEFLTYFQNEAQLEKSRLLSDRFSAERPKGSFSTLEIQRTEQGDSAMYLCASRDNRGNEKLFFGSGTQLSVL.

CDR3 coding DNA: TGTGCCAGCAGCTTGAACAGGGGAAACACCATATATTTT. Protein sequence: CASSLNRGNTIYF. The V and J genes are TRBV7-9 and TRBJ1-3; D might be TRBD1 (5 bases). Germline assignment: CDR1 SEHNR and CDR2 FQNEAQ (reference sequence). V was cut by 3 bases and J by 4 bases, with 7 bases left in between. The CDR3 runs 13 residues.

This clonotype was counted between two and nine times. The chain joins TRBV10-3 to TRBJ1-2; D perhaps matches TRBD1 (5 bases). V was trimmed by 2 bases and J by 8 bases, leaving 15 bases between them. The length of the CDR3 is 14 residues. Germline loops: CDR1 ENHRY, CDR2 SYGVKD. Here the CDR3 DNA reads TGTGCCATCAGTGAGACAGGCTTCCCCGAGGGCTACACCTTC. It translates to CAISETGFPEGYTF.

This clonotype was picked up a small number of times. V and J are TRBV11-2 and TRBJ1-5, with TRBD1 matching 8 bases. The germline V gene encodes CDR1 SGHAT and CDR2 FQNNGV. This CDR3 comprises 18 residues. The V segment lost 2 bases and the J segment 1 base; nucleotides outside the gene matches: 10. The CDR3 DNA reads TGTGCCAGCAGCTTAAGAGCAGGGGGCGGCATGAGCAATCAGCCCCAGCATTTT. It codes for CASSLRAGGGMSNQPQHF.

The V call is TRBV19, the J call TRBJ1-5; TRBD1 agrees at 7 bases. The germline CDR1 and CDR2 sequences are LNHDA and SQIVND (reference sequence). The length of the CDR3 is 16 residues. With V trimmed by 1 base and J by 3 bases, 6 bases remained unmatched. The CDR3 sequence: CASSIVWDRLNQPQHF. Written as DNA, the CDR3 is TGTGCCAGTAGTATAGTATGGGACAGACTCAATCAGCCCCAGCATTTT. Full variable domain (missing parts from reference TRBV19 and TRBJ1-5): DGGITQSPKYLFRKEGQNVTLSCEQNLNHDAMYWYRQDPGQGLRLIYYSQIVNDFQKGDIAEGYSVSREKKESFPLTVTSAQKNPTAFYLCASSIVWDRLNQPQHFGDGTRLSIL.

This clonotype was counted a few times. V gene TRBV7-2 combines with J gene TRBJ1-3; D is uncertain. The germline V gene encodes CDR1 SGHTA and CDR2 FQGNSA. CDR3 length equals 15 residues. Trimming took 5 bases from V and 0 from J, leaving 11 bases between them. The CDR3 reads CASSPPSRSGNTIYF. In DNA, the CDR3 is TGTGCCAGCAGCCCTCCCAGCCGCTCTGGAAACACCATATATTTT.

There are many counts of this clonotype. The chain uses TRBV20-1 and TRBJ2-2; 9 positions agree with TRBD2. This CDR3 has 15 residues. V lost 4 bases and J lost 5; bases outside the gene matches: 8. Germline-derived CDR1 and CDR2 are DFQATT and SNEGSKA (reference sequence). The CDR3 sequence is CSATTGTSYTGELFF. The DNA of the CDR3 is TGCAGTGCTACAACCGGGACTAGCTATACCGGGGAGCTGTTTTTT.

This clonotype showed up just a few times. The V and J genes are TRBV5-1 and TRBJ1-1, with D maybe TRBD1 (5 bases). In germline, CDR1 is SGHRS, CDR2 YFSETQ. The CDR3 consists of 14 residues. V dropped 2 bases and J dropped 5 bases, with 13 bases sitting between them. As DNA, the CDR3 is TGCGCCAGCAGCTTCGGGGCTGGAGGAACTGAAGCTTTCTTT. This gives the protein CASSFGAGGTEAFF. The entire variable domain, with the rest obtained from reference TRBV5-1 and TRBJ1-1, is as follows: KAGVTQTPRYLIKTRGQQVTLSCSPISGHRSVSWYQQTPGQGLQFLFEYFSETQRNKGNFPGRFSGRQFSNSRSEMNVSTLELGDSALYLCASSFGAGGTEAFFGQGTRLTVV.

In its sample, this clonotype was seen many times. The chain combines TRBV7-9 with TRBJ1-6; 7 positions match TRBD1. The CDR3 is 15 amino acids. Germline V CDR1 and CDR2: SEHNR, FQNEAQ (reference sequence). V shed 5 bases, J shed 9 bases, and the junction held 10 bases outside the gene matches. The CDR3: CASSRDRVEFSPLHF. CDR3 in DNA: TGTGCCAGCAGCCGCGACAGGGTGGAGTTTTCACCCCTCCACTTT.

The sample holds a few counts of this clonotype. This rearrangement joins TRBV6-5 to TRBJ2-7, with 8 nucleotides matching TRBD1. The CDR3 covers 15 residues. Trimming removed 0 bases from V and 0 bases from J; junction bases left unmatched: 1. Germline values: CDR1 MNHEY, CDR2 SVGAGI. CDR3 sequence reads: CASSYSGTGSYEQYF. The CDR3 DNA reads TGTGCCAGCAGTTACTCTGGGACAGGCTCCTACGAGCAGTACTTC.

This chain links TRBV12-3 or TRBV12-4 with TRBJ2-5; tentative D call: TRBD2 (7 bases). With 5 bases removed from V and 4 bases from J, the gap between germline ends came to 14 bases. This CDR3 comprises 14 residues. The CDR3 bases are TGTGCCAGCAGTATTACAGGGAGGGGAGAGACCCAGTACTTC. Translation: CASSITGRGETQYF.

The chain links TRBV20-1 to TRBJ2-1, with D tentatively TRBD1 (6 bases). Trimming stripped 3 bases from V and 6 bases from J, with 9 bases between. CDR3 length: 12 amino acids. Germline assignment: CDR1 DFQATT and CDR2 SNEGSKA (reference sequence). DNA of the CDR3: TGCAGTGCTAGCTGGGGGCGCAATGAGCAGTTCTTC. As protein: CSASWGRNEQFF.

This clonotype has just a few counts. CDR3 in DNA: TGTGCCAGCAGCTTAGATGCAGGGTATAATGAGCAGTTCTTC. It encodes CASSLDAGYNEQFF. The genes are TRBV7-2 and TRBJ2-1, with D maybe TRBD1 (5 bases). CDR1 and CDR2 from the germline V gene are SGHTA and FQGNSA. The V gene lost 1 base and the J gene lost 7 bases, with 11 bases spanning the gap. The CDR3 spans 14 residues. The full variable domain, its missing parts supplied by reference TRBV7-2 and TRBJ2-1, is GAGVSQSPSNKVTEKGKDVELRCDPISGHTALYWYRQSLGQGLEFLIYFQGNSAPDKSGLPSDRFSAERTGGSVSTLTIQRTQQEDSAVYLCASSLDAGYNEQFFGPGTRLTVL.